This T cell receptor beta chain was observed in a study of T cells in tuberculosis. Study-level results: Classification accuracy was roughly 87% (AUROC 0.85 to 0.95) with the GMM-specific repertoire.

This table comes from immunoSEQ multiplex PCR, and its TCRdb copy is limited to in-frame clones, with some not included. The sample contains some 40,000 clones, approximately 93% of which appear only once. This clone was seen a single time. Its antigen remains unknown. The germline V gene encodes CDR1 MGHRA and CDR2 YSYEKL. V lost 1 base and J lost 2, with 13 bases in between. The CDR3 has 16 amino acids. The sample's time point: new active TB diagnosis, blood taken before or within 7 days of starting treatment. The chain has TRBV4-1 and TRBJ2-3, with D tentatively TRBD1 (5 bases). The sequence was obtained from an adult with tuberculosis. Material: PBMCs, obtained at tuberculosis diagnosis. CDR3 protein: CASSQVDMGITDTQYF. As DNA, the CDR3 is TGCGCCAGCAGCCAAGTGGACATGGGGATCACAGATACGCAGTATTTT.